This T cell receptor (beta chain) stems from a study of T cell responses to AZD1222 COVID-19 vaccine. Study findings and constraints: Nearly half of spike-specific TCRs reportedly go after variant regions that carry no mutations. Among vaccine-associated CD4 TCRs, coverage spanned spike, with dominance at 160-218 and 743-854. Two AZD1222 doses significantly raised spike-specific TCR breadth and depth over controls. The peak T cell response came first, and repertoires were sampled only after it.

There are 15 residues in the CDR3. The V end was cut by 0 bases, the J end by 2 bases, with 10 bases between. Germline CDR1 and CDR2: SGHVS and FQNEAQ. Repertoires were generated with immunoSEQ multiplex PCR, while TCRdb's copy carries only in-frame clones and drops some. Found here are 95,000 to 110,000 clones, 93% of them singletons; the top ten hold around 5%. Comments on this clone: The antigen is not known.

The rearrangement joins TRBV7-8 to TRBJ2-5; D is perhaps TRBD2 (5 bases). Source: peripheral blood, taken on day 0 of AZD1222 vaccination. This clonotype originated in an adult in good health. CDR3 nucleotide sequence: TGTGCCAGCAGCTTAGCGACCGGGGTTCAAGAGACCCAGTACTTC. This translates into CASSLATGVQETQYF.